These T cell receptor beta chains were read from a single sample in a study of immune evolution from preneoplasia to lung adenocarcinoma. Libraries were prepared by immunoSEQ multiplex PCR; TCRdb keeps only in-frame clonotypes and omits some of them. Here the sample spans some 7,200 clones, roughly 85% being singletons. Source material: FFPE invasive lung adenocarcinoma tissue. The receptors were sampled from a person aged 45 to 69 with lung adenocarcinoma. Each CDR3 is given with its conserved first and last residue. The order of the fields is V gene, CDR3 protein.

v_call: TRBV30
cdr3_aa: CAWSISGRGTDTQYF

v_call: TRBV27
cdr3_aa: CASSPRLAGGYNEQFF

v_call: TRBV30
cdr3_aa: CAWSVLGENTEAFF

v_call: TRBV19
cdr3_aa: CASSPSRDTIYF

v_call: TRBV5-5
cdr3_aa: CASSLVTGASTGANVLTF

v_call: TRBV11-2
cdr3_aa: CASSPLKQFGQFF

v_call: TRBV4-2
cdr3_aa: CASSQEGGSGANVLTF

v_call: TRBV9
cdr3_aa: CASSVGSVGLAGSSVYNEQFF

v_call: TRBV28
cdr3_aa: CASSRTSATQYF

v_call: TRBV7-9
cdr3_aa: CASRLSLASTGELFF

v_call: TRBV4-1
cdr3_aa: CASSQDGLALRETQYF

v_call: TRBV2
cdr3_aa: CASSVTGMQPQHF

v_call: TRBV6-6
cdr3_aa: CASSHQGGGTDTQYF

v_call: TRBV2
cdr3_aa: CATGQAGSYNEQFF

v_call: TRBV5-4
cdr3_aa: CASSLRGLADPSTDTQYF

v_call: TRBV4-1
cdr3_aa: CASTQSAGARGNTIYF

v_call: TRBV29-1
cdr3_aa: CSVSGRVFTSSYNEQFF

v_call: TRBV7-3
cdr3_aa: CASSLSTLETQYF

v_call: TRBV7-3
cdr3_aa: CASSWGGTGETQYF

v_call: TRBV7-8
cdr3_aa: CASSLVGGRSYNEQFF

v_call: TRBV4-1
cdr3_aa: CASSQVWQGPQPQHF

v_call: TRBV6-5
cdr3_aa: CASTPTTGSSYEQYF